These 17 T cell receptor beta chains share one sample of origin, sequenced in a study of memory CD4+ T cells and cytomegalovirus serostatus. Using immunoSEQ multiplex PCR, the repertoire was profiled, and TCRdb retains in-frame clones only, with some absent. This table holds 35,000 to 50,000 clones, approximately 84% found once. Single viable CD3+CD4+CD8-CD45RO+ cells were sorted as the memory CD4+ T cells. The sequenced material came from memory CD4+ T cells from blood. The receptors stem from an adult in good health and CMV-seronegative.

The J gene is TRBJ2-3, the V gene TRBV10-3; 11 nucleotides line up with TRBD2. Per the germline V gene, CDR1 is ENHRY and CDR2 is SYGVKD. The CDR3 loop spans 18 amino acids. The V segment lost 3 bases and the J segment 0 bases; nucleotides outside the gene matches: 8. The DNA for the CDR3 is TGTGCCATCAGTGATTTTACTAGCGGGGGCCCTAGCACAGATACGCAGTATTTT. It is translated as CAISDFTSGGPSTDTQYF.

The chain is built from TRBV20-1 and TRBJ1-1; D not certain. Trimming took off 3 bases at V and 8 bases at J, with 10 bases between the two ends. The CDR3 is 11 amino acids. From germline, CDR1 is DFQATT and CDR2 SNEGSKA (reference sequence). The CDR3 loop reads CSASRKEEAFF. The CDR3 coding sequence is TGCAGTGCTAGTAGGAAGGAAGAAGCTTTCTTT.

The gene calls are TRBV7-8 and TRBJ1-1; D is ambiguous. Trimming took off 4 bases at V and 2 bases at J, with 11 bases between the two ends. The CDR3 has 14 residues. Per germline, CDR1 SGHVS and CDR2 FQNEAQ. The CDR3 region has the DNA TGTGCCAGCAGCTCCGGACTGGGAAACACTGAAGCTTTCTTT. This translates into CASSSGLGNTEAFF.

V and J are TRBV15 and TRBJ2-3; no reliable D call. The CDR3 runs to 11 residues. Germline V lookup: CDR1 LNHNV, CDR2 YYDKDF (reference sequence). V was clipped by 0 bases and J by 9 bases, with 4 bases between them. This CDR3 is CATSRDSTQYF. CDR3 bases: TGTGCCACCAGCAGAGATTCAACGCAGTATTTT.

This clone was counted a single time. This chain links TRBV5-1 with TRBJ2-3; TRBD1 might be the D (5 bases). The CDR3 totals 14 residues. V was pared by 4 bases and J by 4 bases, with 13 bases between. Per the germline V gene, CDR1 is SGHRS and CDR2 is YFSETQ. CDR3 sequence: CASSPRGRADTQYF. For the CDR3, the DNA is TGCGCCAGCAGCCCAAGGGGCCGGGCAGATACGCAGTATTTT.

This clone turned up a few times. V and J are TRBV27 and TRBJ2-2; TRBD2 agrees at 7 bases. With V trimmed by 5 bases and J by 1 base, 4 bases remained unmatched. Germline V CDR1 and CDR2: MNHEY, SMNVEV (reference sequence). The CDR3 consists of 15 residues. CDR3 in DNA: TGTGCCAGCAGTCTCCAGCGGGGGAACACCGGGGAGCTGTTTTTT. Residues: CASSLQRGNTGELFF.

The chain recombines TRBV5-1 with TRBJ1-6; no firm D call. V lost 3 bases and J lost 0, with 7 bases in between. Per the germline V gene, CDR1 is SGHRS and CDR2 is YFSETQ. The CDR3 sequence is 15 residues long. The CDR3 DNA reads as TGCGCCAGCAGCTCAGATGACTCCTATAATTCACCCCTCCACTTT. Translation gives CASSSDDSYNSPLHF. Supplemented by reference TRBV5-1 and TRBJ1-6, the full variable domain reads KAGVTQTPRYLIKTRGQQVTLSCSPISGHRSVSWYQQTPGQGLQFLFEYFSETQRNKGNFPGRFSGRQFSNSRSEMNVSTLELGDSALYLCASSSDDSYNSPLHFGNGTRLTVT.

V usage is TRBV10-3 and J usage is TRBJ1-2, with D possibly being TRBD1 (6 bases). Trimming took 6 bases from V and 3 from J, leaving 20 bases between them. This CDR3 spans 16 amino acids. The V gene's germline CDR1 is ENHRY and CDR2 SYGVKD. CDR3 residues: CAISAPGGARDYGYTF. DNA for the CDR3: TGTGCCATCAGCGCGCCGGGGGGGGCGCGGGACTATGGCTACACCTTC.

The V gene is TRBV27, the J gene TRBJ2-7, with 12 bases lining up with TRBD1. Germline trimming cut 7 bases from V and 1 base from J; bases unmatched to any gene: 8. Germline V CDR1 and CDR2: MNHEY, SMNVEV (reference sequence). The CDR3 is 16 amino acids. The CDR3, as DNA: TGTGCCAGCAATGGGACAGGGGGCGCCGGTTCCTACGAGCAGTACTTC. This translates into CASNGTGGAGSYEQYF.

The gene calls are TRBV5-6 and TRBJ2-3; D perhaps matches TRBD1 (6 bases). The CDR3 runs 14 residues. Germline CDR1 is SGHDT and CDR2 is YYEEEE. Between the trimmed V and J ends, which lost 6 bases and 5 bases, there was a span of 16 bases. The CDR3 loop reads CASNGGQTVDTQYF. CDR3 in DNA: TGTGCCAGCAATGGCGGACAGACAGTAGATACGCAGTATTTT.

The rearrangement uses TRBV11-2 and TRBJ1-3; D possibly corresponds to TRBD1 (6 bases). Looked up from germline, CDR1 is SGHAT and CDR2 is FQNNGV. V gave up 5 bases and J gave up 1 base, with 12 bases separating them. The length of the CDR3 is 15 residues. CDR3 protein: CASSQQGVSGNTIYF. The DNA for the CDR3 is TGTGCCAGCAGCCAACAGGGCGTTTCTGGAAACACCATATATTTT.

The chain joins TRBV14 to TRBJ1-1; 8 bases fit TRBD1. This CDR3 has 13 residues. With V trimmed by 4 bases and J by 4 bases, 2 bases remained unmatched. CDR1 is SGHDN and CDR2 is FVKESK in the germline V gene. The CDR3 loop is CASSRDRGTEAFF. Here the CDR3 DNA reads TGTGCCAGCAGCCGCGACAGGGGCACTGAAGCTTTCTTT. Drawing the rest from reference TRBV14 and TRBJ1-1, the complete variable domain is EAGVTQFPSHSVIEKGQTVTLRCDPISGHDNLYWYRRVMGKEIKFLLHFVKESKQDESGMPNNRFLAERTGGTYSTLKVQPAELEDSGVYFCASSRDRGTEAFFGQGTRLTVV.

The rearrangement links TRBV27 to TRBJ2-2; 9 bases fit TRBD2. The CDR3 totals 16 residues. J was trimmed by 5 bases and V by 3 bases; bases with no gene match: 7. CDR1 and CDR2 (germline): MNHEY, SMNVEV (reference sequence). The CDR3 spells CASSFSRGGRTGELFF. The CDR3 DNA is TGTGCCAGCAGTTTTTCGCGGGGGGGCAGGACCGGGGAGCTGTTTTTT.

Details on this clone: A read error may produce the germline difference seen at one junction end. The chain has TRBV6-5 and TRBJ2-3; TRBD2 aligns across 10 bases. This CDR3 spans 16 amino acids. Germline-derived CDR1 and CDR2 are MNHEY and SVGAGI. The CDR3 is CVSSYSPSGGVDTQYF. DNA of the CDR3: TGTGTCAGCAGTTACTCACCGAGCGGGGGGGTGGATACGCAGTATTTT.

J is TRBJ2-1 and V is TRBV6-1; TRBD2 agrees at 8 bases. The CDR3 runs to 15 residues. V was clipped by 7 bases and J by 0 bases; unmatched bases: 5. From germline, CDR1 is MNHNS and CDR2 SASEGT. The CDR3 protein is CASIPAGGSYNEQFF. CDR3 DNA: TGTGCCAGCATCCCTGCGGGGGGCTCCTACAATGAGCAGTTCTTC.

CDR3 bases: TGTGCCAGCAGTGGTTGGACAGGGTGGGAGACAGATACGCAGTATTTT. This encodes CASSGWTGWETDTQYF. V and J are TRBV6-1 and TRBJ2-3; 8 bases are shared with TRBD1. Per the germline V gene, CDR1 is MNHNS and CDR2 is SASEGT. V trimming: 4 bases; J trimming: 3 bases; junction bases outside the gene matches: 9. The CDR3 loop spans 16 amino acids.

This sequence joins TRBV10-3 and TRBJ2-2; D might be TRBD1 (5 bases). Looked up from germline, CDR1 is ENHRY and CDR2 is SYGVKD. V was cut by 2 bases and J by 1 base, with 5 bases left in between. The CDR3 runs to 14 residues. CDR3 in amino acids: CAISETGNTGELFF. The DNA of the CDR3 is TGTGCCATCAGTGAGACAGGGAACACCGGGGAGCTGTTTTTT.